This T cell receptor (beta chain) was sequenced for a study of blood T cells in healthy people across ages (dated by TCRdb to between 2014 and 2016). Concerning the study at large: In model experiments, template switching captured roughly one uniquely barcoded TCR beta cDNA molecule for every two T cells. Donors were grouped into four age groups: young (average 16 years), middle-aged (39), aged (approximately 67) and long-lived (about 89). To track age-related changes in TCR beta repertoire diversity, the study relied on deep sequencing normalized with unique cDNA molecular identifiers. For two donors (one aged 18 to 30 and one aged 80 or older), the study analyzed two additional independent replicas of 1 million unique cDNA reads from the same blood draw. Donors of different ages were randomly distributed across sequencing lanes to avoid experimental bias.

Overall results and qualifications from the work: Donor CMV infection status was unknown, potentially confounding age-related changes in expanded clonotypes. As age increased, observed TCR beta diversity per million T cells dropped in a roughly linear way, and a significant reduction was already evident by age roughly 40. Total diversity estimates from one million sequenced T cells were considered lower bounds and underestimates. Compared with the aged group, the long-lived group had more naive CD4+ T cells, fewer expanded clones and increased TCR diversity, suggesting age selection. There was a strong correlation between observed TCR beta diversity and the percentage of naive T cells measured by flow cytometry. Bulk unsorted PBMC profiling prevented conclusive comparison of naive and antigen-experienced compartments.

The donors were around 39 Caucasian individuals from Russia, aged roughly 6 to 100 years, who were systemically healthy. Each donor gave roughly 11 milliliters of peripheral blood, drawn into EDTA-treated Vacutainer tubes. Ficoll-Paque density-gradient centrifugation was used to isolate PBMCs, with at least 6 million obtained per sample. Total RNA, at least 6 micrograms per sample, was extracted from PBMCs with Trizol reagent. The percentages of naive CD45RAhigh/CD27high T cells were determined by flow cytometry on a PBMC aliquot from every donor. The CDR3 covers 16 residues, taking in both the cysteine and the phenylalanine. CDR3 DNA only is kept here, 48 bases in frame from base 1. The germline V gene encodes CDR1 SGDLS and CDR2 YYNGEE. V is pruned by 2 bases and J by 5 bases, leaving 9 bases of the junction without a gene match. With respect to this clonotype: Its antigen is not yet known. No base qualities exist here, and no much larger clone lies one base off it.

The library was made by 5' RACE. This sample was sequenced with an Illumina HiSeq 2500. A second roughly 6 to 12 cycle PCR used a sample-barcoded 5' primer and a J-beta primer mix. Each TCR beta cDNA molecule received a unique molecular identifier from a template-switch 5' adaptor carrying 12 random nucleotides. At least 2.5 million CDR3-containing paired-end reads were obtained from each sample. First-strand cDNA was synthesized from all RNA with the Mint cDNA synthesis kit, primed by a TRBC-specific oligonucleotide. All cDNA was treated with uracil-DNA glycosylase and then went through a first 18-cycle PCR with the universal primers M1SS and BC2_uni_R. In the paper's pipeline: Normalization of each sample was performed by random selection of 1 million high-quality reads, each carrying a distinct molecular identifier. Instead of being binned into consensus sequences, reads with shared molecular identifiers were discarded. MiTCR, with a Q25 quality threshold and the strictest error-elimination algorithm, was used for CDR3 identification, clonotype clustering and error correction. A nonparametric unseen species model with Euler transformation was used to estimate a lower bound on total TCR beta diversity. The raw public data were reprocessed by TCRdb itself: fastp quality trimming at Q25, MiXCR clonotype calling, in-frame beta chains only. Entries are consolidated by CDR3 protein sequence, retaining the most common genes and DNA. V and J calls and clone size were set by TCRdb, not the authors. This sample holds about 1 million distinct CDR3 sequences; less than 50% were observed only once. Under 20% of the sample belongs to the ten largest clones.

The sequence was collected from a woman aged 60-75 years in good health. The chain employs TRBV9 and TRBJ2-1; 8 nucleotides in the junction match TRBD2. The sequencing sample was made of blood. The nucleotide sequence is TGTGCCAGCAGCGTTCTGATTACGGGAGGGAACAATGAGCAGTTCTTC. This translates into CASSVLITGGNNEQFF.